This is a list of T cell receptor beta chains from one sample in a study of T cell repertoires in cytomegalovirus infection. These receptors have no known antigen. TCRdb passed the reads through MiXCR, listing each CDR3 protein once. The data show about 920,000 distinct CDR3 sequences, approximately 32% seen once. The material sequenced was cultured CD8+ T cells from PBMCs, taken from culture after CMV antigen stimulation. The receptors come from a human donor in good health (CMV status not recorded). Some clones in this sample may be carry-over from other donors' samples. Both conserved end residues are part of each CDR3. Each record gives: clone size, J gene, D gene, V gene, CDR3 DNA, CDR3 protein. D genes are given only for firm matches. Where a row states a size, it is once, few, many or the class of an expanded clone; other rows omit it.

few TRBJ1-1 - TRBV7-6 TGTGCCAGCAGCCCGGACAGCTCGAGCACTGAAGCTTTCTTT CASSPDSSSTEAFF
- TRBJ1-1 - TRBV4-2 TGTGCCAGCAGCCAAAGCTCGAACACTGAAGCTTTCTTT CASSQSSNTEAFF
few TRBJ2-4 TRBD1 TRBV7-9 TGTGCCAGCAGCTCCAACGGACAGGGGTTATCTCGTAACATTCAGTACTTC CASSSNGQGLSRNIQYF
- TRBJ2-1 - TRBV3-1 TGTGCCAGCAGCCAAGGACAGTTGAGGTGGGGCGCCAGGGATGAGCAGTTCTTC CASSQGQLRWGARDEQFF
few TRBJ1-5 - TRBV27 TGTGCCAGCGGAATTTATAGCAATCAGCCCCAGCATTTT CASGIYSNQPQHF
few TRBJ2-5 TRBD2 TRBV4-2 TGTGCCAGCAGCCAAGGGCGGGGGAACCAAGAGACCCAGTACTTC CASSQGRGNQETQYF
few TRBJ1-2 - TRBV20-1 TGCAGTGCTAGAAGAGAGTCCCACAGGGACTATGGCTACACCTTC CSARRESHRDYGYTF
- TRBJ1-3 - TRBV14 TGTGCCAGCAGCCCCATTCCTGGAAACACCATATATTTT CASSPIPGNTIYF
- TRBJ2-7 TRBD1 TRBV13 TGTGCCAGCAGCTCCCGGGACAGGATTACCTACGAGCAGTACTTC CASSSRDRITYEQYF
- TRBJ2-2 - TRBV6-5 TGTGCCAGCAGTTATGGGAAGGGTGTCGGGGAGCTGTTTTTT CASSYGKGVGELFF
- TRBJ2-1 - TRBV6-6 TGTGCCAGCAGTTTTACAGTGGGCTCTGAGAATGAGCAGTTCTTC CASSFTVGSENEQFF
- TRBJ2-1 TRBD2 TRBV6-1 TGTGCCAGCAGTGAGTGGACTAGCGGGGGTTCTTACAATGAGCAGTTCTTC CASSEWTSGGSYNEQFF
- TRBJ1-1 - TRBV6-6 TGTGCCAGCACCGATTTGAGGACTACTGAAGCTTTCTTT CASTDLRTTEAFF
many TRBJ2-1 TRBD2 TRBV7-8 TGTGCCAGCAGCTTAGCGAGGAGCGGGGGGGGGGCCTACAATGAGCAGTTCTTC CASSLARSGGGAYNEQFF
- TRBJ1-1 TRBD1 TRBV9 TGTGCCAGCAGCGTGGAAGAGGCCGGGACAGGGGGCCCTACGAACACTGAAGCTTTCTTT CASSVEEAGTGGPTNTEAFF
- TRBJ2-1 TRBD2 TRBV19 TGTGCCAGTAGATGGGTAGCGGGGGGTGGTGAGCAGTTCTTC CASRWVAGGGEQFF
- TRBJ2-7 - TRBV6-4 TGTGCCAGCAGTGATTTGCGACCCGCGGCACCAACCTACGAGCAGTACTTC CASSDLRPAAPTYEQYF
few TRBJ1-4 TRBD1 TRBV12-3/TRBV12-4 TGTGCCAGCAGTTTAAACCCTACGACAGGGAGGGATGGTGGGGGAAAACTGTTTTTT CASSLNPTTGRDGGGKLFF
few TRBJ2-3 - TRBV7-6 TGTGCCAGCCAAGCTCGGGGGACAGATACGCAGTATTTT CASQARGTDTQYF
- TRBJ1-1 - TRBV7-9 TGTGCCAGCAGCTCAGAGCGAGGGAACACTGAAGCTTTCTTT CASSSERGNTEAFF
- TRBJ2-5 - TRBV12-3/TRBV12-4 TGTGCCAGCAAGGGCGGGACCCAGTACTTC CASKGGTQYF
- TRBJ2-2 - TRBV20-1 TGCAGTGCTAGACCGCTGGACAGTGACACCGGGGAGCTGTTTTTT CSARPLDSDTGELFF
- TRBJ1-4 TRBD1 TRBV15 TGTGCCACCAGCAGACTCGGGACAGTTGCTGAAAAACTGTTTTTT CATSRLGTVAEKLFF
few TRBJ1-5 - TRBV24-1 TGTGCCACCAGTGGAGGGGACGCGGAGAATCAGCCCCAGCATTTT CATSGGDAENQPQHF
- TRBJ2-3 - TRBV14 TGTGCCAGCGCGTGGGGGTACACAGATACGCAGTATTTT CASAWGYTDTQYF
- TRBJ1-1 - TRBV28 TGTGCCAGCACCATCCGGGGGGAGAGTGTGGACACTGAAGCTTTCTTT CASTIRGESVDTEAFF
- TRBJ1-1 - TRBV20-1 TGCAGTGCTAGAGGTGAACAGGGTTGGGTCCTGGGCACTGAAGCTTTCTTT CSARGEQGWVLGTEAFF
- TRBJ2-1 TRBD2 TRBV19 TGTGCCAGTAGTGTAGGACTAGCGGGGTGGGATGAGCAGTTCTTC CASSVGLAGWDEQFF
many TRBJ1-1 TRBD1 TRBV7-6 TGTGCCAGCAGCCCGGACAGGCGGAACACTGAAGCTTTCTTT CASSPDRRNTEAFF
few TRBJ1-1 - TRBV7-9 TGTGCCAGCAGCTTAGACTCAGGGAGTACTGAAGCTTTCTTT CASSLDSGSTEAFF
few TRBJ2-1 - TRBV12-3/TRBV12-4 TGTGCCAGCAGTTTAGCGCAAGTGCCCCACTCCTACAATGAGCAGTTCTTC CASSLAQVPHSYNEQFF
- TRBJ2-3 - TRBV18 TGTGCCAGCTCACCCCGGCCAGGGGCGACAGATACGCAGTATTTT CASSPRPGATDTQYF
few TRBJ1-4 - TRBV19 TGTGCCAGTAGGTCTACGGAAGCAACTAATGAAAAACTGTTTTTT CASRSTEATNEKLFF
many TRBJ2-3 TRBD1 TRBV7-6 TGTGCCAGCAGCTCAAAAGACAGGGGGTCTTCACTAGTCACAGATACGCAGTATTTT CASSSKDRGSSLVTDTQYF
- TRBJ1-1 - TRBV19 TGTGCCAGTAGTACGGTGGACACTGAAGCTTTCTTT CASSTVDTEAFF
- TRBJ1-5 - TRBV27 TGTGCCAGCAGATCCCAGGGTACCTTAAGTAATCAGCCCCAGCATTTT CASRSQGTLSNQPQHF
few TRBJ2-2 TRBD1 TRBV6-6 TGTGCCAGCAGTTACATAACCGGGACAGAAACGAACACCGGGGAGCTGTTTTTT CASSYITGTETNTGELFF
- TRBJ1-1 TRBD1 TRBV14 TGTGCCAGCAGCCGCCGACAGGGACTGAACACTGAAGCTTTCTTT CASSRRQGLNTEAFF
- TRBJ2-2 TRBD2 TRBV4-3 TGCGCCAGCAGCCCAGAGGGACTAGCGGGGGTAGGGAACACCGGGGAGCTGTTTTTT CASSPEGLAGVGNTGELFF
- TRBJ1-2 - TRBV7-8 TGTGCCAGCAGCTCCGAGTCTTGGCTCGATATCTATGGCTACACCTTC CASSSESWLDIYGYTF
few TRBJ2-1 TRBD2 TRBV7-9 TGTGCCAGCAGCACGACTAGCGGGCCTAGCCTTGAGCAGTTCTTC CASSTTSGPSLEQFF
many TRBJ2-5 - TRBV5-6 TGTGCCAGCAGCTCAGGACGGGAGACCCAGTACTTC CASSSGRETQYF
few TRBJ2-2 TRBD2 TRBV19 TGTGCCAGTTCGGCACGGGGGGAGGGCACCGGGGAGCTGTTTTTT CASSARGEGTGELFF
few TRBJ1-5 - TRBV4-1 TGCGCCAGCAGCCAAGTTCGGGGGGTCAATCAGCCCCAGCATTTT CASSQVRGVNQPQHF
few TRBJ2-5 - TRBV6-5 TGTGCCAGCAGTTCGACACTTTGGGGGGAGACCCAGTACTTC CASSSTLWGETQYF
- TRBJ1-4 - TRBV19 TGTGCCAGTAGTATGGCCACGCGAGGAAAGAATGAAAAACTGTTTTTT CASSMATRGKNEKLFF
- TRBJ1-2 - TRBV6-5 TGTGCCAGCAGTCCTCTACCCACTGATGGCTACACCTTC CASSPLPTDGYTF
- TRBJ2-1 - TRBV7-6 TGTGCCAGCAGCTTAGCGCGGCCGAGCGATACCCTCAATCAAAATGAGCAGTTCTTC CASSLARPSDTLNQNEQFF